These T cell receptor beta chains were read from a single sample in a study of lymphopenia after photon versus proton radiotherapy. Sequenced by immunoSEQ multiplex PCR; TCRdb stores in-frame clones only, minus some. The repertoire holds tens of thousands of clones, with approximately 88% as singletons. The source was peripheral blood, collected from a patient treated with proton-based radiotherapy. Every receptor here comes from a man aged 55-75 years with pancreatic cancer. The CDR3 runs from the conserved cysteine through the conserved F or W.

14 TRBJ2-7 TRBV14 CASSPGVRDYEQYF
13 TRBJ2-5 TRBV9 CASSRGGQETQYF
13 TRBJ2-7 TRBV27 CASSLGGRSEQYF
13 TRBJ1-1 TRBV19 CASSGQGRTEAFF
14 TRBJ1-5 TRBV18 CASSGGTGEQPQHF
15 TRBJ2-3 TRBV5-4 CASSRAGGFTDTQYF
21 TRBJ2-3 TRBV28 CASSDRAWGGQGAKRTDTQYF
15 TRBJ1-3 TRBV6-1 CASRSPVGVGNTIYF
13 TRBJ1-2 TRBV28 CASNSKGNYGYTF
13 TRBJ2-7 TRBV7-9 CASSPKGPYEQYF
15 TRBJ1-2 TRBV15 CATSSPGTGRSGYTF
15 TRBJ2-7 TRBV11-3 CASSLAGKGPYEQYF
13 TRBJ2-5 TRBV7-6 CASSLGAQGTQYF
16 TRBJ2-5 TRBV7-2 CASSPNLAGGGETQYF
15 TRBJ2-7 TRBV28 CASSRPGQGFYEQYF
11 TRBJ1-5 TRBV10-1 CADSRNQPQHF
13 TRBJ2-1 TRBV6-1 CASSERHNNEQFF
14 TRBJ2-7 TRBV5-4 CASSLASGRDEQYF
13 TRBJ1-3 TRBV6-6 CASYMGSGNTIYF
14 TRBJ2-1 TRBV7-9 CASSPGWNVNEQFF
14 TRBJ2-7 TRBV28 CASSPGQGPYEQYF
14 TRBJ2-5 TRBV11-2 CASSLAGGSETQYF
14 TRBJ1-3 TRBV7-6 CASSFSISGNTIYF
16 TRBJ2-2 TRBV28 CASSRQGQGVSGELFF
16 TRBJ2-2 TRBV7-2 CASSLVGAGGSGELFF
14 TRBJ2-3 TRBV6-4 CASSVDPSTDTQYF
12 TRBJ2-3 TRBV29-1 CSVVLVTDTQYF
12 TRBJ1-1 TRBV10-3 CAISESTSEAFF
12 TRBJ1-1 TRBV9 CASSVAGGEAFF
19 TRBJ2-6 TRBV7-2 CASSLQTGFMGSGANVLTF
16 TRBJ2-1 TRBV2 CASSEEGGALGNEQFF
14 TRBJ2-7 TRBV2 CASRATYIVYEQYF
15 TRBJ2-1 TRBV11-2 CASSRPTSGRDKQFF
15 TRBJ2-4 TRBV5-4 CASSLGSRMENIQYF
15 TRBJ2-5 TRBV5-5 CASSLVGQGKETQYF
13 TRBJ2-1 TRBV6-4 CASSRDFYNEQFF
14 TRBJ2-1 TRBV29-1 CSALGQKVYNEQFF
16 TRBJ2-4 TRBV5-7 CASRYHGGLAKNIQYF
15 TRBJ1-1 TRBV27 CASSLAGGRGTEAFF
15 TRBJ1-4 TRBV6-1 CASSEHLGPNEKLFF
15 TRBJ2-7 TRBV5-1 CASSFGTEDPYEQYF
15 TRBJ2-3 TRBV10-2 CASSPLAGSTDTQYF
14 TRBJ2-3 TRBV4-3 CASSQVGSTDTQYF
11 TRBJ1-4 TRBV6-1 CAGGTGRPHDF
14 TRBJ2-2 TRBV30 CAWSVQGNTGELFF
16 TRBJ1-2 TRBV6-4 CASSDPRDKRSYGYTF
17 TRBJ2-2 TRBV4-3 CASSQAIGRGRSGELFF
15 TRBJ2-7 TRBV6-5 CAGRRKGEIVYEQYF
15 TRBJ2-1 TRBV5-4 CASSPRTGSYNEQFF
16 TRBJ1-2 TRBV19 CASSATGTGVSYGYTF
15 TRBJ2-2 TRBV11-3 CASSSGTGDTGELFF
14 TRBJ2-3 TRBV27 CASSLLAGADTQYF
16 TRBJ2-5 TRBV28 CASSSPALGPQETQYF
16 TRBJ2-5 TRBV4-1 CASSIASGRGQETQYF
15 TRBJ2-2 TRBV7-2 CASSFVSVRTGELFF